This paragraph reports one T cell receptor beta chain. This specimen comes from a study of blood T cell repertoires in COVID-19. The repertoire was sequenced with immunoSEQ multiplex PCR; TCRdb's copy has only in-frame clones and lacks some. The data contain 250,000 to 300,000 clones, around 90% of them seen just once; the ten biggest clones take up roughly 0.8%. The V segment lost 1 base and the J segment 4 bases; nucleotides outside the gene matches: 3. The CDR3 has 14 residues. Germline V gene data show CDR1 as SEHNR and CDR2 as FQNEAQ (reference sequence). This sequence originates from a woman in her twenties or thirties with acute or convalescent COVID-19. V usage is TRBV7-9 and J usage is TRBJ2-5, with 7 bases lining up with TRBD1. Sequenced: peripheral blood. The CDR3 region has the DNA TGTGCCAGCAGCTTAGAAGGGGGCGGAGAGACCCAGTACTTC. As protein: CASSLEGGGETQYF.